This T cell receptor beta chain was recovered during a study of blood T cell repertoires in COVID-19. Background on the study: Sites in the United States, Italy and Spain provided acute and convalescent COVID-19 samples. Sources were T cells, B-cell-depleted T cells, or PBMCs; the material itself was cDNA or gDNA.

Per the authors' pipeline: Reference gene primer amplification gave nucleated cell count estimates. The assay was immunoSEQ multiplex PCR, and TCRdb's table has in-frame clones only and misses some. V, J and clone size are taken as reported in that table, and D and trimming were inferred from the DNA itself. In the table there are 150,000 or so clones, roughly 80% of which are singletons. This clone was seen just once. Sequences were obtained from peripheral blood. The clonotype was recovered from a woman in her thirties or forties with active or convalescent COVID-19.

CDR3 DNA sequence: TGTGCCAGCAGCCCACAGTGGACTGAAGCTTTCTTT. This gives the protein CASSPQWTEAFF. The genes are TRBV11-2 and TRBJ1-1, with no clear D. CDR3 length: 12 residues. Germline CDR1 and CDR2: SGHAT and FQNNGV. Trimming left V 5 bases short and J 5 bases short, with 9 bases between.